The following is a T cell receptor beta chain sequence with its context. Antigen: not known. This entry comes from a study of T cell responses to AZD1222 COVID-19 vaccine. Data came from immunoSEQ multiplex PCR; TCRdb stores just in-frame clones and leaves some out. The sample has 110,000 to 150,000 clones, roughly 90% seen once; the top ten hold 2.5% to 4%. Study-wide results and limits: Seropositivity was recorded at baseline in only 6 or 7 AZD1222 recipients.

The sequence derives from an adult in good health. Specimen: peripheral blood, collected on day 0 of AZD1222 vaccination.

The CDR3, as DNA: TGTGCCAGCATGACAGGGGGAAACACCATATATTTT. Its protein is CASMTGGNTIYF. This rearrangement joins TRBV2 to TRBJ1-3, with 7 bases lining up with TRBD1. The V and J ends lost 7 bases and 4 bases, in that order; junction bases with no gene match: 1. Looked up from germline, CDR1 is SNHLY and CDR2 is FYNNEI. The CDR3 runs to 12 residues.